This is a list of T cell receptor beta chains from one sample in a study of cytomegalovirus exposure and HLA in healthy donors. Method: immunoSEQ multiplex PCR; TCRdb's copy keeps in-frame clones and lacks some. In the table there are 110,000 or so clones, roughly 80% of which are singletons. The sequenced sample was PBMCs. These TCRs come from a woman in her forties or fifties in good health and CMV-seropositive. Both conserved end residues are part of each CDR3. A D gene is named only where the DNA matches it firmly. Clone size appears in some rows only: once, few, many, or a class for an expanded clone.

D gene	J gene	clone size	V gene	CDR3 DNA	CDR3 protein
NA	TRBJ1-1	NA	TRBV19	TGTGCCAGTAGTCTCCTACAGGGAGCTCACTCAGCTTTCTTT	CASSLLQGAHSAFF
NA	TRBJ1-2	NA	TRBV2	TGTGCCAGCAGTGAGTTCAGGGGAGATGGCTACACCTTC	CASSEFRGDGYTF
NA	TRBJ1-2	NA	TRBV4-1	TGCGCCAGCAGCCAACCGGGAAACTATGGCTACACCTTC	CASSQPGNYGYTF
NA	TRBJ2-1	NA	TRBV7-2	TGTGCCAGCAGCTTAGATGCAGGCCACAGCTCCTACAATGAGCAGTTCTTC	CASSLDAGHSSYNEQFF
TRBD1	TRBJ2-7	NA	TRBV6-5	TGTGCCAGCAGTTACGGGACAGGGGGTTCCTACGAGCAGTACTTC	CASSYGTGGSYEQYF
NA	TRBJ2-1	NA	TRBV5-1	TGCGCCAGCAGCTTGGGCAGGAGGAATGAGCAGTTCTTC	CASSLGRRNEQFF
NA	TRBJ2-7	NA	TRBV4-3	TGCGCCAGCAGCCAAGGGGCCACCTCCTACGAGCAGTACTTC	CASSQGATSYEQYF
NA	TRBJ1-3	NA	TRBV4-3	TGCGCCAGCAGCCCCGGGGACTCTGGAAACACCATATATTTT	CASSPGDSGNTIYF
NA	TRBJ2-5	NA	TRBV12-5	TGTGCTAGTGGACCCGGTGAGACCCAGTACTTC	CASGPGETQYF
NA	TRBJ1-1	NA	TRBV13	TGTGCCAGCAGCTCGAGTCAGGGGAGCACTGAAGCTTTCTTT	CASSSSQGSTEAFF
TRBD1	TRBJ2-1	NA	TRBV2	TGTGCCAGCAGATGGACAGGGGGCCGGGAGCAGTTCTTC	CASRWTGGREQFF
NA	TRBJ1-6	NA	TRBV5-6	TGTGCCAGCAGCTTGGGTCCTGTCCCCGGGTACCCCAATTCACCCCTCCACTTT	CASSLGPVPGYPNSPLHF
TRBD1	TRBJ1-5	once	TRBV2	TGTGCCAGCAGCCCGGACAGGGGAGTGAGCAATCAGCCCCAGCATTTT	CASSPDRGVSNQPQHF
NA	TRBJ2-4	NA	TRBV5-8	TGTGCCAGCAGCTTTAGGGCAGGGGCGGACATTCAGTACTTC	CASSFRAGADIQYF
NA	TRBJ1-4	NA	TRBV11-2	TGTGCCAGCAGCTTAAACAGAGTTAATGAAAAACTGTTTTTT	CASSLNRVNEKLFF
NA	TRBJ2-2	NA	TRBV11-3	TGTGCCAGCAGCAAAGCGGCGAACACCGGGGAGCTGTTTTTT	CASSKAANTGELFF
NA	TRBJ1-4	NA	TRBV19	TGTGCCAGTAGTCCCTCTTCTCTAGCTTGGGATAATGAAAAACTGTTTTTT	CASSPSSLAWDNEKLFF
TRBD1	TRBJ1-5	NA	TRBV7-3	TGTTCCAGCAGCTTAAAGGCTCCCCACACCGGGACAGTCGTGAGACGTTTCAGCAATCAGCCCCAGCATTTT	CSSSLKAPHTGTVVRRFSNQPQHF
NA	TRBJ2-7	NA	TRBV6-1	TGTGCCAGCAGAGGGGAATTCTACGAGCAGTACTTC	CASRGEFYEQYF
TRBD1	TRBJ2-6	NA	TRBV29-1	TGCAGCGTCGCAGGGGGAGCTGGGGCCAACGGCCTGACTTTC	CSVAGGAGANGLTF
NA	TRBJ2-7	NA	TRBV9	TGTGCCAGCAGCGTGGATGCAGGGGTAGGGTACGAGCAGTACTTC	CASSVDAGVGYEQYF
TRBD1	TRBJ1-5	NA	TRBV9	TGTGCCAGCAGCGGAGGGACAGGGCGGAATCAGCCCCAGCATTTT	CASSGGTGRNQPQHF
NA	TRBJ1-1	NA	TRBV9	TGTGCCAGCAGCGTAGATGGAGGTCCGGGCACTGAAGCTTTCTTT	CASSVDGGPGTEAFF
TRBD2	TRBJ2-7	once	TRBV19	TGTGCCAGTAGAAGACTAGCGGGGGGGAAGTACGAGCAGTACTTC	CASRRLAGGKYEQYF
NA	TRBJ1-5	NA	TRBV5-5	TGTGCCAGCAGCTTTAGCCCCTACGATCAGCCCCAGCATTTT	CASSFSPYDQPQHF
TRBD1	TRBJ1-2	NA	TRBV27	TGTGCCAGCAGTCCAGGGACAGTCTATGGCTACACCTTC	CASSPGTVYGYTF
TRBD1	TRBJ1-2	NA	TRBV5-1	TGCGCCAGCAGCCCGACAGGGCAGGGGGACTATGGCTACACCTTC	CASSPTGQGDYGYTF
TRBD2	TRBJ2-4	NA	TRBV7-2	TGTGCCAGCAGCTCTGCGGGAGCGGGCAACATTCAGTACTTC	CASSSAGAGNIQYF
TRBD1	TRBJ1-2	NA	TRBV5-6	TGTGCCAGCACCAGGGACAGGGAGGCCTATGGCCACACCTTC	CASTRDREAYGHTF
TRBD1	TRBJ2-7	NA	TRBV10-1	TGCGCCAGCAGTGCGACGGGACAGTTCTACGAGCAGTACTTC	CASSATGQFYEQYF
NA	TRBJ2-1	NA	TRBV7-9	TGTGCCAGCAGCCCCACTAAGACCCTCAATGAGCAGTTCTTC	CASSPTKTLNEQFF
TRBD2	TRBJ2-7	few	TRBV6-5	TGTGCCAGCAAAGGGCTAGCGGGGAAATTCTACGAGCAGTACTTC	CASKGLAGKFYEQYF
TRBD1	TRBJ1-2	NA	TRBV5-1	TGCGCCAGCTCGAAACAGGGGGAGAGCTATGGCTACACCTTC	CASSKQGESYGYTF
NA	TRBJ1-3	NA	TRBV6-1	TGTGCCAGCACGGACCGGAGGGGCGGAAACACCATATATTTT	CASTDRRGGNTIYF
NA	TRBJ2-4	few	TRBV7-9	TGTGCCAGCAGCCTAGGGAGGGGGCAATATCTAAACATTCAGTACTTC	CASSLGRGQYLNIQYF
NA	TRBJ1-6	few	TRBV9	TGTGCCAGCAGCATGGACAGACAGTCACCCCTCCACTTT	CASSMDRQSPLHF
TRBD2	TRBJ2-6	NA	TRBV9	TGTGCCAGCAGCGTAGGGGGACTAGCGACTGGGGCCAACGTCCTGACTTTC	CASSVGGLATGANVLTF
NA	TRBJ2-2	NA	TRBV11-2	TGTGCCAGCAGCGCAGTGGCCACCGGGGAGCTGTTTTTT	CASSAVATGELFF
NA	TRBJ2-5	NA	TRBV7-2	TGTGCCAGCAGCTTAGTAAAGACTCAAGAGACCCAGTACTTC	CASSLVKTQETQYF
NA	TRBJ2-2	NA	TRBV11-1	TGTGCCAGCGAAACGGGTCGGTACACCGGGGAGCTGTTTTTT	CASETGRYTGELFF
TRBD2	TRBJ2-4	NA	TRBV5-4	TGTGCCAGCAGCGGGGGGGGAGCCAAAAACAGTCAGTACTTC	CASSGGGAKNSQYF
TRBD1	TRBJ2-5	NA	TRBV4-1	TGCGCCAGCAGCCAAGGCCTTACAACTTCGACAGGGAAGGTGGAGACCCAGTACTTC	CASSQGLTTSTGKVETQYF
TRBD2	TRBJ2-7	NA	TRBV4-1	TGCGCCAGCAGCCAAGACGAGGCGGGAGTGGGCTACGAGCAGTACTTC	CASSQDEAGVGYEQYF
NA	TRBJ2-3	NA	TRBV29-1	TGCAGCGTTGACAGGGGCGCAGATACGCAGTATTTT	CSVDRGADTQYF
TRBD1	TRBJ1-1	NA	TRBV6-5	TGTGCCAGCAGTTACTCGCAGGGGGACACTGAAGCTTTCTTT	CASSYSQGDTEAFF
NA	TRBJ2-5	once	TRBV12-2	TGTGCAAGTCGCTTAGGGAGGGTGGACGGCACCCAGACCCAGTACTTC	CASRLGRVDGTQTQYF
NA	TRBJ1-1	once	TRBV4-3	TGCGCCAGCAGCCAAGTTTACGGGGTAGGCACTGAAGCTTTCTTT	CASSQVYGVGTEAFF
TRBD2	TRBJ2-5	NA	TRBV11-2	TGTGCCAGCAGCTCGGGACTAGCAGAGACCCAGTACTTC	CASSSGLAETQYF
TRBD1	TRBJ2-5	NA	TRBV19	TGTGCCAGTAGTACCGCCGGGACAGGGGTCGAGACCCAGTACTTC	CASSTAGTGVETQYF
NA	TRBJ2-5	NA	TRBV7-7	TGTGCCAGCAGCAGTAGCGAGTACCAAGAGACCCAGTACTTC	CASSSSEYQETQYF